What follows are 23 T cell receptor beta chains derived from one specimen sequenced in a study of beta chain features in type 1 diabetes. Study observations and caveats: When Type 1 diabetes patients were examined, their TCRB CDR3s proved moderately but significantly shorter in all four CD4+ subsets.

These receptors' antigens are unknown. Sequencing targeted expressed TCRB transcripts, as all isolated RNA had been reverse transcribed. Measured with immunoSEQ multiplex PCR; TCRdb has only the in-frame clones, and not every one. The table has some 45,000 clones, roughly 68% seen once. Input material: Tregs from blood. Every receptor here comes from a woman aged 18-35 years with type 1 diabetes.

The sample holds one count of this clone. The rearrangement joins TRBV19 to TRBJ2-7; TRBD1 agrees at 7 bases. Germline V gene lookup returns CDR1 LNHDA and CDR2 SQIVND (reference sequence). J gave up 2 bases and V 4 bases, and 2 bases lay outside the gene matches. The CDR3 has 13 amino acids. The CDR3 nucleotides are TGTGCCAGTAGTAGGGGGACAGCCTACGAGCAGTACTTC. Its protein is CASSRGTAYEQYF.

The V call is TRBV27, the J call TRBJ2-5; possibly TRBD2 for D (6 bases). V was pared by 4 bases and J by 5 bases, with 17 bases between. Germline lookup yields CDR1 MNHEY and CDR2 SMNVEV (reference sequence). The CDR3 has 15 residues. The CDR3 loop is CASSYDPGLRETQYF. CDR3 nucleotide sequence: TGTGCCAGCAGTTACGATCCGGGACTGAGGGAGACCCAGTACTTC.

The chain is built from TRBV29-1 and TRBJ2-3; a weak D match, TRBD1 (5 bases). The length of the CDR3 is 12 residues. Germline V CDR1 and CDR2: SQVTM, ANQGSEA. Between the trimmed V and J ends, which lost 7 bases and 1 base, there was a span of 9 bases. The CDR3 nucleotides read TGCAGCGCGACAGACGGCACAGATACGCAGTATTTT. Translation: CSATDGTDTQYF.

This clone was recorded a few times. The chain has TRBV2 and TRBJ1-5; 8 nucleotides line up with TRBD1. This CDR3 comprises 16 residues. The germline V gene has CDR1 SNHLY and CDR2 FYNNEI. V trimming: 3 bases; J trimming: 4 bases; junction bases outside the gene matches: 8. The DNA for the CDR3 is TGTGCCAGCAGTGACCTCACAGGGGGGACTAATCAGCCCCAGCATTTT. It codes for CASSDLTGGTNQPQHF.

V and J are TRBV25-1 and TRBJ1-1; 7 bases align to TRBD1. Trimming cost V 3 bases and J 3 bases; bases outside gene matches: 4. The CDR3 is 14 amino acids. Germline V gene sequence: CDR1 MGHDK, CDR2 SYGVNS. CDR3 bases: TGTGCCAGCAGTGAGACAGGGATATACACTGAAGCTTTCTTT. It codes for CASSETGIYTEAFF.

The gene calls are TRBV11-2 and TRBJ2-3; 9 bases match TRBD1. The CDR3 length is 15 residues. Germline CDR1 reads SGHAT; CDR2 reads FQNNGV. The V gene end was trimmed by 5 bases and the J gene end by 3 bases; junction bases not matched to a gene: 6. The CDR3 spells CASSGQGLRTDTQYF. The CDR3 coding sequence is TGTGCCAGCAGCGGACAGGGGTTGAGGACAGATACGCAGTATTTT.

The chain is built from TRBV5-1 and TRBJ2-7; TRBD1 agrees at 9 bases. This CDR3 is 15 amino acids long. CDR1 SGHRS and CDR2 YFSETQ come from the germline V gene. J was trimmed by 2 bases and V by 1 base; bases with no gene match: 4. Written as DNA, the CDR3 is TGCGCCAGCAGCTTGCACAGGGGGCCCACCTACGAGCAGTACTTC. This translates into CASSLHRGPTYEQYF.

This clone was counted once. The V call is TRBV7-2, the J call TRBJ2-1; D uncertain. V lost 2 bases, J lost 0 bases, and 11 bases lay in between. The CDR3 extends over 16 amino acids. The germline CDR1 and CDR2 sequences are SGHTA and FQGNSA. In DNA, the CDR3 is TGTGCCAGCAGCTTACGAACACCTCACTCCTACAATGAGCAGTTCTTC. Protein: CASSLRTPHSYNEQFF.

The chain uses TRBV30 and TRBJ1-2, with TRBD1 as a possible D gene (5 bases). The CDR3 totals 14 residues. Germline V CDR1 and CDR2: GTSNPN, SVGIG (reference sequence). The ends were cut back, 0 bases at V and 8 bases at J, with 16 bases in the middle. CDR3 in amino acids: CAWSVNIRGEGYTF. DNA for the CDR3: TGTGCCTGGAGTGTAAATATCCGGGGGGAAGGCTACACCTTC.

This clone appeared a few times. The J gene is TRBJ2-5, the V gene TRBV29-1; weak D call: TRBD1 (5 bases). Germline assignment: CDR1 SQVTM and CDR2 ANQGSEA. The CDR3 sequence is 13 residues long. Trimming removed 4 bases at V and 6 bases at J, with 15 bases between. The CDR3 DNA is TGCAGCGTTGCGTTACAGGCCGGACAGACCCAGTACTTC. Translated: CSVALQAGQTQYF.

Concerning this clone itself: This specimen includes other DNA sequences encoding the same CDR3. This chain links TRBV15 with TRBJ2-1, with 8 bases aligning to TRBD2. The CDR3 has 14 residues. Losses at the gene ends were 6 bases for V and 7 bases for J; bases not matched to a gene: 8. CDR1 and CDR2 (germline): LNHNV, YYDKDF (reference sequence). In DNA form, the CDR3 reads TGTGCCACCAGGGATATCGGGAGGGAAAATGAGCAGTTCTTC. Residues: CATRDIGRENEQFF.

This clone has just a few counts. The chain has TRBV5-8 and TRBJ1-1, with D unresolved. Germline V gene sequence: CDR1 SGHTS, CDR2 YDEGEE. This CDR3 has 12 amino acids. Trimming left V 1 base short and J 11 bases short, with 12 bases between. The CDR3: CASSLLSRSAFF. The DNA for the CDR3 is TGTGCCAGCAGCTTGTTGTCTCGGTCTGCTTTCTTT.

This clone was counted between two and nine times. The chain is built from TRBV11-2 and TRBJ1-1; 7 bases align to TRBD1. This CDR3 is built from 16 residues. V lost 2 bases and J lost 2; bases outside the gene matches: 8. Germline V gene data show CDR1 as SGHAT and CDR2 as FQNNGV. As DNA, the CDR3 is TGTGCCAGCAGCTTAAGACAGGGTTGGCGAAACACTGAAGCTTTCTTT. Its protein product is CASSLRQGWRNTEAFF. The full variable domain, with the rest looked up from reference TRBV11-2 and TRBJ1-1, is EAGVAQSPRYKIIEKRQSVAFWCNPISGHATLYWYQQILGQGPKLLIQFQNNGVVDDSQLPKDRFSAERLKGVDSTLKIQPAKLEDSAVYLCASSLRQGWRNTEAFFGQGTRLTVV.

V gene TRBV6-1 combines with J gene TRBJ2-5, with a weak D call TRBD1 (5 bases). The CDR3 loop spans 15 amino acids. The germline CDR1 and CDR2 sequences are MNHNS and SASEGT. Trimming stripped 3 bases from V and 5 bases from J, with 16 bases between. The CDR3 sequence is CASSELGARWETQYF. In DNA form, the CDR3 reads TGTGCCAGCAGTGAGCTAGGGGCTAGGTGGGAGACCCAGTACTTC.

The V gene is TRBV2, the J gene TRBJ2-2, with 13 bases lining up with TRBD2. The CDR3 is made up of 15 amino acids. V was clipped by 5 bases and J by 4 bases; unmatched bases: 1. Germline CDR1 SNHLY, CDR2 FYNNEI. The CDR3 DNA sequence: TGTGCCAGCAGTAGACTAGCGGGAGGCACCGGGGAGCTGTTTTTT. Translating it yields CASSRLAGGTGELFF. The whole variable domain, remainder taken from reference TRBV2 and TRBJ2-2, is EPEVTQTPSHQVTQMGQEVILRCVPISNHLYFYWYRQILGQKVEFLVSFYNNEISEKSEIFDDQFSVERPDGSNFTLKIRSTKLEDSAMYFCASSRLAGGTGELFFGEGSRLTVL.

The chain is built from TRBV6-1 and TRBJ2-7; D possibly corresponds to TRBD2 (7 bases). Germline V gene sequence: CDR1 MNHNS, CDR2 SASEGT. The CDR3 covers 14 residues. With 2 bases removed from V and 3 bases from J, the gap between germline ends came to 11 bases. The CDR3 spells CASSERGGGYEQYF. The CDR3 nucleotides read TGTGCCAGCAGTGAAAGGGGAGGGGGCTACGAGCAGTACTTC.

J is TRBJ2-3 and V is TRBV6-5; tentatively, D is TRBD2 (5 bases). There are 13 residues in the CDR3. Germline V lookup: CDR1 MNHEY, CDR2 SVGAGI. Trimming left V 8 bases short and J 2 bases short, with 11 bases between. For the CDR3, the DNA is TGTGCCAGCGAGGGAGTCTTCACAGATACGCAGTATTTT. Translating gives CASEGVFTDTQYF.

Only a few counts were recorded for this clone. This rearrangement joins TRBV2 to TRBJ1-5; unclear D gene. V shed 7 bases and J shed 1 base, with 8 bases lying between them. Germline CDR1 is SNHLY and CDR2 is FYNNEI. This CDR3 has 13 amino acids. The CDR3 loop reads CASTAGSNQPQHF. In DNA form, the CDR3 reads TGTGCCAGCACCGCCGGGAGCAATCAGCCCCAGCATTTT.

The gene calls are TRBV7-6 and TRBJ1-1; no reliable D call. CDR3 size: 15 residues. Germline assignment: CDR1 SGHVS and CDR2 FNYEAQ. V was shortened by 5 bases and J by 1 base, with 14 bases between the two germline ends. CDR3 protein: CASSLMRAANTEAFF. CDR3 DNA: TGTGCCAGCAGCCTCATGCGGGCGGCGAACACTGAAGCTTTCTTT.

The CDR3 reads CASSQESVNYGYTF. For the CDR3, the DNA is TGCGCCAGCAGCCAAGAGTCGGTAAACTATGGCTACACCTTC. The chain has TRBV4-3 and TRBJ1-2; D remains unclear. Trimming stripped 0 bases from V and 2 bases from J, with 7 bases between. This CDR3 is 14 amino acids long. Germline V gene lookup returns CDR1 LGHNA and CDR2 YSLEER.

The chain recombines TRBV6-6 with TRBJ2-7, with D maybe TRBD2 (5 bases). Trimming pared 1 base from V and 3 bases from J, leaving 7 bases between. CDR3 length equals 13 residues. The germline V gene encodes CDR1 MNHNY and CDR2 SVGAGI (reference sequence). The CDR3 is CASSYWRNYEQYF. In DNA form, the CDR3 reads TGTGCCAGCAGTTACTGGAGGAACTACGAGCAGTACTTC.

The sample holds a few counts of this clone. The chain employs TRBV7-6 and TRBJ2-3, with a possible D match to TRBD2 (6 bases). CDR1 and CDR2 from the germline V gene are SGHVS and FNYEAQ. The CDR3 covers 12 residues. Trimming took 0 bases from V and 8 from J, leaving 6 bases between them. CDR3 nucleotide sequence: TGTGCCAGCAGCTTAGCGGGGGGTACGCAGTATTTT. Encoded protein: CASSLAGGTQYF.

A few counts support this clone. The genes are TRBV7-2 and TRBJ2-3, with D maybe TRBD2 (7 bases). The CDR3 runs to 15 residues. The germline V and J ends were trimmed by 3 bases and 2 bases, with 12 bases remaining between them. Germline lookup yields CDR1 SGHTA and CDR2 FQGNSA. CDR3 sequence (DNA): TGTGCCAGCAGCTTTGGGGGGGCCTTCACAGATACGCAGTATTTT. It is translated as CASSFGGAFTDTQYF. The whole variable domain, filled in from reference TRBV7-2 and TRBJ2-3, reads GAGVSQSPSNKVTEKGKDVELRCDPISGHTALYWYRQSLGQGLEFLIYFQGNSAPDKSGLPSDRFSAERTGGSVSTLTIQRTQQEDSAVYLCASSFGGAFTDTQYFGPGTRLTVL.